The T cell receptor beta chain described here comes from a study of T cell responses to AZD1222 COVID-19 vaccine. Study-wide points: A mostly white British donor set with more females was recruited, and clonal diversity was possibly underestimated. Only six people who got AZD1222 tested seropositive at baseline.

The repertoire was sequenced with immunoSEQ multiplex PCR; TCRdb's copy has only in-frame clones and lacks some. The table shows 210,000 or so clones, with 90% to 95% occurring only once. On this clone itself: The antigen is not known.

The CDR3 is 14 amino acids. CDR1 and CDR2 from the germline V gene are SEHNR and FQNEAQ (reference sequence). V dropped 1 base and J dropped 0 bases, with 4 bases sitting between them. The chain combines TRBV7-9 with TRBJ1-3; D is ambiguous. The TCR comes from an adult who received the MenACWY meningococcal vaccine as a control. The starting material was peripheral blood, obtained 28 days after the second dose of the MenACWY control vaccine. CDR3 DNA: TGTGCCAGCAGCTTAGGGCACTCTGGAAACACCATATATTTT. The encoded protein is CASSLGHSGNTIYF.